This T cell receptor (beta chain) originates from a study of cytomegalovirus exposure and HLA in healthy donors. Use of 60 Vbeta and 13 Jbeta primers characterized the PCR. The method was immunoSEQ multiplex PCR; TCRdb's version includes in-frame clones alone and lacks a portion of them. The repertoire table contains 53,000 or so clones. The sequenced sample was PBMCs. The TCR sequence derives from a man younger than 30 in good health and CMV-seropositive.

This CDR3 reads CASSPWGTGADYEQYF. CDR3 nucleotide sequence: TGTGCCAGCAGTCCCTGGGGGACAGGGGCGGACTACGAGCAGTACTTC. J is TRBJ2-7 and V is TRBV28; 10 positions match TRBD1. The V gene end was trimmed by 5 bases and the J gene end by 3 bases; junction bases not matched to a gene: 10. Germline V gene sequence: CDR1 MDHEN, CDR2 SYDVKM. CDR3 length: 16 residues.